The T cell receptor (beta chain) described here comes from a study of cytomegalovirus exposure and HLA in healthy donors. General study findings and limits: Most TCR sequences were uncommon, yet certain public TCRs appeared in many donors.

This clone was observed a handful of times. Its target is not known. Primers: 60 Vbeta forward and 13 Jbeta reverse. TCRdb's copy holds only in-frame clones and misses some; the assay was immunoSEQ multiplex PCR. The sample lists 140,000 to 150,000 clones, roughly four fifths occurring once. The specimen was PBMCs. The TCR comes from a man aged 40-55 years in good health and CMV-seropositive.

DNA for the CDR3: TGTGCCAGCATTGCTAGTTCCTACGAGCAGTACTTC. This translates into CASIASSYEQYF. The chain combines TRBV28 with TRBJ2-7; the D is unclear. Between the trimmed V and J ends, which lost 7 bases and 1 base, there was a span of 8 bases. CDR1 MDHEN and CDR2 SYDVKM come from the germline V gene. The CDR3 totals 12 residues.